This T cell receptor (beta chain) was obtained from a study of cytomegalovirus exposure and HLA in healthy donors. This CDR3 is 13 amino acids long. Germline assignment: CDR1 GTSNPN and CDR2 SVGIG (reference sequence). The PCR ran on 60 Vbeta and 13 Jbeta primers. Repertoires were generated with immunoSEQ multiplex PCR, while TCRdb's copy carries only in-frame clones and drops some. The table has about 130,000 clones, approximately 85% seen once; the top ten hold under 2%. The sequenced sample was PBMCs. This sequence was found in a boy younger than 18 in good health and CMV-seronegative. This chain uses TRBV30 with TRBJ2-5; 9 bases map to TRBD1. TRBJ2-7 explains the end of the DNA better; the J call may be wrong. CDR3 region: CAWSRDRVVEQYF. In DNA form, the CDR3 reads TGTGCCTGGAGCCGGGACAGGGTGGTCGAGCAGTACTTC.